A selection of T cell receptor beta chains follows, all from one sample in a study of T cells after yellow fever vaccination. TCRdb analysed the 5' RACE reads with MiXCR anew, one entry per CDR3 protein. The data contain 300,000 to 400,000 distinct CDR3 sequences, roughly 8.7% of them singletons. The sequencing used PBMCs, collected on the day of the first yellow fever vaccination. The receptors stem from a man between 18 and 35 years old who received the YFV17D yellow fever vaccine. The CDR3 runs from the conserved cysteine through the conserved F or W. The D gene is left open where the match is weak. Rows may omit the clone size; those that give it use once, few, many or a size class.

>.|.|TRBJ1-2|TRBV5-1
TGCGCCAGCAGCTTGGCAGGTGGAGGCTACACCTTC
CASSLAGGGYTF
>.|.|TRBJ1-1|TRBV4-1
TGCGCCAGCAGCCAGGGGGGTCGGGGGAGAGACACTGAAGCTTTCTTT
CASSQGGRGRDTEAFF
>.|.|TRBJ2-6|TRBV12-3/TRBV12-4
TGTGCCAGCAGCACTACAGGGACTGGGGCCAACGTCCTGACTTTC
CASSTTGTGANVLTF
>.|.|TRBJ1-2|TRBV29-1
TGCAGCGCCTGGGGTAAAAAGGATGAGGACTATGGCTACACCTTC
CSAWGKKDEDYGYTF
>.|.|TRBJ1-1|TRBV18
TGTGCCAGCTCCGAAGTCGGGGGGCGAGCTTTCTTT
CASSEVGGRAFF
>.|TRBD2|TRBJ2-5|TRBV4-1
TGCGCCAGCAGCCCCCGGACTAGTGGGGGATCAGAGACCCAGTACTTC
CASSPRTSGGSETQYF
>few|.|TRBJ2-3|TRBV19
TGTGCCAGTGGCGGAGGTACGCAGTATTTT
CASGGGTQYF
>.|.|TRBJ2-3|TRBV5-4
TGTGCCAGCAGCTTCGGGGGCCCCTTCGATACGCAGTATTTT
CASSFGGPFDTQYF
>few|.|TRBJ2-1|TRBV19
TGTGCCAGTAGTACCCCCCAGGGTTTCTACAATGAGCAGTTCTTC
CASSTPQGFYNEQFF
>many|TRBD1|TRBJ2-7|TRBV27
TGTGCCAGCAGACCGGGACAGGGGCGCTCCTACGAGCAGTACTTC
CASRPGQGRSYEQYF
>.|.|TRBJ2-3|TRBV25-1
TGTGCCAGCAGTGTATGGGCTACGCAGTATTTT
CASSVWATQYF
>.|.|TRBJ1-5|TRBV20-1
TGCAGTGTTGGCGGGAATCAGCCCCAGCATTTT
CSVGGNQPQHF
>.|.|TRBJ2-5|TRBV6-2/TRBV6-3
TGTGCCAGCAGTTACGGAAGCGCCCAAGAGACCCAGTACTTC
CASSYGSAQETQYF
>.|TRBD2|TRBJ2-1|TRBV6-2/TRBV6-3
TGTGCCAGCAGTTACGGCGGGGGGAACCACAATGAGCAGTTCTTC
CASSYGGGNHNEQFF
>few|TRBD2|TRBJ2-1|TRBV20-1
TGCAGTGCAAGTCCCCATCAGCGGGGCTACAATGAGCAGTTCTTC
CSASPHQRGYNEQFF
>few|TRBD2|TRBJ2-7|TRBV20-1
TGCAGTGCTATAAAAGCGGGGTCGCCGACCTACGAGCAGTACTTC
CSAIKAGSPTYEQYF